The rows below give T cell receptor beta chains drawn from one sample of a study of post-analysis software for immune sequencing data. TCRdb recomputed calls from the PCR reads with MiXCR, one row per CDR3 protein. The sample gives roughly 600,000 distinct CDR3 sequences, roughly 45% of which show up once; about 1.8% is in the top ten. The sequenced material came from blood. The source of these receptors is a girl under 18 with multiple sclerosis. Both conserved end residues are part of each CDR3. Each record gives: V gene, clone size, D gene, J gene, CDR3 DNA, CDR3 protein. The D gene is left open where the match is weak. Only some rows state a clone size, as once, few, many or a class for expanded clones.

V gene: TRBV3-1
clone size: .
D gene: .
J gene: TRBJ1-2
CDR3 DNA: TGTGCCAGCAGCACCAAAAGCGGAGCTAACTATGGCTACACCTTC
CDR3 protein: CASSTKSGANYGYTF

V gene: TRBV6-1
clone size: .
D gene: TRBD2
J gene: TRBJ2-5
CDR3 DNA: TGTGCCAGCAGTGAAGCGCTTCGGCTAGCGGGGGATCAAGAGACCCAGTACTTC
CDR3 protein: CASSEALRLAGDQETQYF

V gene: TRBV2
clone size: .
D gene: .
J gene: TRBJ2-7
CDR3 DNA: TGTGCCAGCAGTGACCCTCCGGGACTGCCCTACGAGCAGTACTTC
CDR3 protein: CASSDPPGLPYEQYF

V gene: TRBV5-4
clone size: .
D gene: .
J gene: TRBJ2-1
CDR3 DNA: TGTGCCAGCAGCGGGTGGGGCGGCAATGAGCAGTTCTTC
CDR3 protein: CASSGWGGNEQFF

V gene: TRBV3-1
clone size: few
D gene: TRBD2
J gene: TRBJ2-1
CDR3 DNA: TGTGCCAGCAGCCACCAGGCAGGCGGGAGGATAGGGGAGCAGTTCTTC
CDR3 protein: CASSHQAGGRIGEQFF

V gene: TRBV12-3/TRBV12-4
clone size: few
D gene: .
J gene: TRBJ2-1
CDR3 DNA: TGTGCCAGCAGTTTAGGCAGGGCTGAGTACAATGAGCAGTTCTTC
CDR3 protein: CASSLGRAEYNEQFF

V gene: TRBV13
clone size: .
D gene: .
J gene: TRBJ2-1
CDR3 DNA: TGTGCCAGCAGCTTAGCGGTCAGGGGCAACGATGAGCAGTTCTTC
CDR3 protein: CASSLAVRGNDEQFF

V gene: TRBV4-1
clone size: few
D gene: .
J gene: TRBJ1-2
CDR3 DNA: TGCGCCAGCAGCCAAGCAGGGATCGGTAACTATGGCTACACCTTC
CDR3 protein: CASSQAGIGNYGYTF

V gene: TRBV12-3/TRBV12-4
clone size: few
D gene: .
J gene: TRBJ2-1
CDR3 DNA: TGTGCCAGCAGCGGACAGCAAAAACTCATCTACAATGAGCAGTTCTTC
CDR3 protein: CASSGQQKLIYNEQFF

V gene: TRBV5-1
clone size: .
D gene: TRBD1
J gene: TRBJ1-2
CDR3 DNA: TGCGCCAGCAGCTACCCGGGACAGAACTATGGCTACACCTTC
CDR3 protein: CASSYPGQNYGYTF

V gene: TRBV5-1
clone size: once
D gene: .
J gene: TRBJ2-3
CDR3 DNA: TGCGCCAGCAGCTTCCTAGCGACGGGGGGCACAGATACGCAGTATTTT
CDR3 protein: CASSFLATGGTDTQYF

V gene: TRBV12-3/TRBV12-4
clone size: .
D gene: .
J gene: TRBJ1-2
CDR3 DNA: TGTGCCAGCAGGAGAGGAGACTATGGCTACACCTTC
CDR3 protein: CASRRGDYGYTF

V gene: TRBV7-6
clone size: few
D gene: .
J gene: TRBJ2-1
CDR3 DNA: TGTGCCAGCAGCTTCCAGTCAGGGAGCAATGAGCAGTTCTTC
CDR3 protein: CASSFQSGSNEQFF

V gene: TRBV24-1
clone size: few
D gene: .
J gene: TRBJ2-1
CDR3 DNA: TGTGCCACCAGGGGCGTGTTCCCCTACAATGAGCAGTTCTTC
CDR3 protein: CATRGVFPYNEQFF

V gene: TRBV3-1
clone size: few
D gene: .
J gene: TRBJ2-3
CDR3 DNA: TGTGCCAGCAGCCCCCGGTCAGGAGCAGATACGCAGTATTTT
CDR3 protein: CASSPRSGADTQYF

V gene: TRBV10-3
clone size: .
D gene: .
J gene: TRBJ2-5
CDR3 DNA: TGTGCCATCAGTGAGTCGACCACTTCTCAAGAGACCCAGTACTTC
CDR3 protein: CAISESTTSQETQYF

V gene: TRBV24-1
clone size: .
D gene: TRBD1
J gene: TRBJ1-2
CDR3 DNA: TGTGCCACCAGTGAGAGGGACAGGAACTATGGCTACACCTTC
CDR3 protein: CATSERDRNYGYTF

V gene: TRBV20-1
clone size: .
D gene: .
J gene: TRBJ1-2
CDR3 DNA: TGCAGTGCTAGAGATGCGGGTGGCTATGGCTACACCTTC
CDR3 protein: CSARDAGGYGYTF

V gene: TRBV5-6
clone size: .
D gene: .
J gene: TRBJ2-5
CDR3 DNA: TGTGCCAGCAGCTTAGGACTGACGACGGTAGGATGGGAGACCCAGTACTTC
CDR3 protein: CASSLGLTTVGWETQYF

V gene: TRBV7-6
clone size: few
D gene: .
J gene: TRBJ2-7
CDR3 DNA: TGTGCCAGCAGCTTCGGTTGGGACGTTTTACCCTACGAGCAGTACTTC
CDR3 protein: CASSFGWDVLPYEQYF

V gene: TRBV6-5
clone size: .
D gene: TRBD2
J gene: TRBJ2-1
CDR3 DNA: TGTGCCAGCAACCCGGGACTAGCGGCTTACAATGAGCAGTTCTTC
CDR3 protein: CASNPGLAAYNEQFF

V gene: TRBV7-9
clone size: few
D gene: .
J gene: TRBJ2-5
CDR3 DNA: TGTGCCAGCAGCTTAGCACAAAAGAGGGATGGGGAGACCCAGTACTTC
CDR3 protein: CASSLAQKRDGETQYF

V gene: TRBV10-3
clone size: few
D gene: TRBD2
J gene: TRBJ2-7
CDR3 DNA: TGTGCCATCGGGTCTGGCGGGAGGGCCCACGAGCAGTACTTC
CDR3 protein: CAIGSGGRAHEQYF

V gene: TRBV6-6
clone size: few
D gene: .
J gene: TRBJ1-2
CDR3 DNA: TGTGCCAGCAGTTACTATGGAGGCCTCTATGGCTACACCTTC
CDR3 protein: CASSYYGGLYGYTF

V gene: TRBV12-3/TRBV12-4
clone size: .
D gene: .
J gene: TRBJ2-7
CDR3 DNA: TGTGCCAGCACCCTGCGCAGGAGCTCCTACGAGCAGTACTTC
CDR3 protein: CASTLRRSSYEQYF

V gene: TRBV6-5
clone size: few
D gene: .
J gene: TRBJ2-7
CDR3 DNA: TGTGCCAGCAGTTACTCAGGGCGGGGTGGGGACTCCTACGAGCAGTACTTC
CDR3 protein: CASSYSGRGGDSYEQYF

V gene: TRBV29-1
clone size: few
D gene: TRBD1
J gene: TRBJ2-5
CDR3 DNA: TGCAGCGTGGAGACAGGGGGTGGACAAGAGACCCAGTACTTC
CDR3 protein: CSVETGGGQETQYF

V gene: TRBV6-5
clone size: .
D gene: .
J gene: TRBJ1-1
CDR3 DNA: TGTGCCAGCAGTTACTCGTTTCCGAGCACTGAAGCTTTCTTT
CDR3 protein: CASSYSFPSTEAFF